The source of this TCR beta chain is a study of T-cell memory formation after mild COVID-19 (dated by TCRdb to about 2021). About the investigation overall: Most TCR sequence clusters were specific to one of the two donors. T-cell clones expanding and contracting after mild COVID-19 in a couple of donors were tracked by longitudinal TCRalpha and TCRbeta repertoire sequencing. The cohort comprised two young, previously healthy adult volunteers, one female and one male. What the work shows at the level of the full study, not this receptor alone: Clones that contracted from day 15 to 85 showed balanced CD4/CD8 phenotypes, whereas a second wave of clones that expanded from day 15 to 37 leaned towards CD4+. Contracting CD4+ clones appeared mostly in the CM and EM memory subsets, whereas CD8+ clones were enriched in EMRA. The detection of some responding clones in pre-infection memory suggests that pre-existing cross-reactive memory T cells joined the SARS-CoV-2 response. The study included only a couple of mild cases, and larger cohorts that include severe cases with pre-infection samples were judged to be necessary. SARS-CoV-2 specificity was not confirmed for the second-wave clones peaking on day 37.

V gives up 3 bases and J gives up 0 bases, and the segment between their germline ends measures 15 bases. Via the germline V gene (reference sequence), CDR1 is DFQATT and CDR2 SNEGSKA. There are 16 amino acids in the CDR3, from cysteine to phenylalanine inclusive. Solely the CDR3 DNA is kept, with 48 bases framed from the first base. For sequencing, an Illumina NovaSeq 6000 was employed. TCRalpha and TCRbeta cDNA libraries were built by 5'RACE with constant-segment primers, adding sample barcodes and unique molecular identifiers. Trizol reagent was used to extract RNA from every sample. The libraries were amplified in two PCR steps, and the second step added a second sample barcode and Illumina TruSeq adapters. Sequencing of the libraries was done on an Illumina NovaSeq, producing 2 x 150 bp paired-end reads. The published analysis was carried out like this. Reads were demultiplexed and collapsed into UMI-guided consensus sequences with migec v1.2.7. Using mixcr v2.1.11, UMI consensuses were aligned to TRA and TRB V and J templates and then assembled into clonotypes. A clonotype was counted as expanded or contracted only when both edgeR and NoisET called the clonotype significant, with the noise models trained on biological replicates. edgeR calls used a false discovery rate-adjusted p below 0.01 and a log2 fold-change threshold of 1. As an exploratory analysis of dynamics, max-normalized trajectories of the 1000 most abundant clonotypes were examined by PCA with hierarchical clustering. Separately sequenced CD4+ and CD8+ repertoires were used to assign a CD4 or CD8 phenotype to each responding clone. TCRdb reworked the public reads: Q25 trimming with fastp, MiXCR clone assembly, productive beta chains retained. Every distinct CDR3 protein forms one entry, paired with its most common genes and DNA. The V and J calls and clone size come from TCRdb's table, not from the authors' own analysis. Recorded for this sample are about 560,000 distinct CDR3 sequences; 15% to 20% of them occurred a single time. Roughly 7.8% of the sample belongs to the ten largest clones.

As for this clonotype: It has no known antigen specificity. Base qualities were left out, and no much larger clone turns up one base away.

Ficoll-Paque density gradient centrifugation was used to isolate PBMCs. Recombination linked TRBV20-1 to TRBJ2-1, with the D gene not clear enough to name. The source of this sequence is an adult woman who had mild COVID-19 (a few samples of this study predate the infection). The sample titles of this study are shuffled in the database, so cell type and time point are left out; the donor was told from shared clones. Sequencing was carried out using PBMCs or a T cell subset sorted from them (not recorded which). In nucleotides, the sequence is TGCAGTGCTAGCGGGCTTCTCGGACGCTCCTACAATGAGCAGTTCTTC. This translates into CSASGLLGRSYNEQFF.